This section outlines one TCR beta chain sequence together with its context. The target antigen is unknown. The record originates from a study of shared clonotypes between healthy human individuals. The study, taken as a whole, reports: In having few donors, the study represented limited genetic and exposure-history diversity. For naive CD4 cells, roughly 4.8% of clonotypes were shared across a handful of donors.

Between the trimmed V and J ends, which lost 3 bases and 1 base, there was a span of 12 bases. The length of the CDR3 is 14 residues. CDR1 and CDR2 (germline): GTSNPN, SVGIG (reference sequence). Profiled with immunoSEQ multiplex PCR; TCRdb holds only in-frame clones, not every one. The sample contains some 1.5 million clones, 96% of which appear only once. This chain links TRBV30 with TRBJ1-1, with D perhaps TRBD1 (6 bases). The origin of this receptor is a man aged 25 to 40 in good health. What was sequenced was naive CD4+ T cells sorted from blood. Subset given: CD45RA+ positively selected. The CDR3 region has the DNA TGTGCCTGGAGCCGGACAGTCAAGAACACTGAAGCTTTCTTT. Protein product: CAWSRTVKNTEAFF.